This T cell receptor beta chain was sequenced for a study of blood T cell repertoires in COVID-19. Individuals aged about 18 to 89 years were recruited from roughly 22 US areas. Participants had their cohort set by participant-reported clinical history. Original handling: Using reference gene primer amplification, nucleated cell counts were estimated. The method was immunoSEQ multiplex PCR; TCRdb's version includes in-frame clones alone and lacks a portion of them. V and J calls and clone size are copied from that table; D and trimming were computed from the DNA. The repertoire has 300,000 to 500,000 clones, around nine tenths of them found once; the top ten carry around 0.95%. The V end lost 2 bases, the J end lost 1 base, and 5 bases lay between the germline ends. In germline, CDR1 is SEHNR, CDR2 FQNEAQ (reference sequence). The CDR3 is 13 residues long.

The sequencing input was PBMCs or T cells enriched from blood (not recorded which). The chain is built from TRBV7-9 and TRBJ1-1; the D is unclear. This sequence originates from a woman aged 25-40 years with acute COVID-19. The CDR3 region is CASSLSQNTEAFF. Here the CDR3 DNA reads TGTGCCAGCAGCTTATCACAGAACACTGAAGCTTTCTTT.